This record concerns one T cell receptor beta chain sequence. These data are taken from a study of control samples from healthy donors and cancer patients. Method: immunoSEQ multiplex PCR; TCRdb's copy keeps in-frame clones and lacks some. The sample has about 170,000 clones; roughly 93% are singletons. The CDR3 sequence is 15 residues long. Germline V CDR1 and CDR2: SGHRS, YFSETQ. V was cut by 4 bases and J by 0 bases, with 13 bases left in between. The chain uses TRBV5-1 and TRBJ1-2; TRBD1 might be the D (5 bases). Sequenced material: blood. The receptor was derived from a woman in her fifties or sixties in good health. The CDR3 reads CASSATVLTNYGYTF. CDR3 in DNA: TGCGCCAGCAGCGCGACAGTCCTTACTAACTATGGCTACACCTTC.